Sequencing of this TCR beta chain was carried out in a study of response to subunit inactivated influenza vaccine. Regarding the study as a whole: It was the authors' suggestion that each seasonal influenza vaccination recruits few new T cells.

TCRdb itself ran the RT-PCR reads through MiXCR, one entry per CDR3 protein. The sample holds fewer than 700,000 distinct CDR3 sequences, 13% seen once. The CDR3 totals 15 residues. The V end lost 6 bases, the J end lost 0 bases, and 12 bases lay between the germline ends. Notes on this clonotype: Its antigen is currently unknown.

V is TRBV12-3 or TRBV12-4 and J is TRBJ2-1; D is possibly TRBD1 (5 bases). The sequence was collected from a man aged 50-59 years who received an inactivated influenza vaccine. The specimen comprised PBMCs from blood, sampled 45 days after vaccination. For the CDR3, the DNA is TGTGCCAGCAGACCAAGACAGAGCTCCTACAATGAGCAGTTCTTC. Its translation is CASRPRQSSYNEQFF.